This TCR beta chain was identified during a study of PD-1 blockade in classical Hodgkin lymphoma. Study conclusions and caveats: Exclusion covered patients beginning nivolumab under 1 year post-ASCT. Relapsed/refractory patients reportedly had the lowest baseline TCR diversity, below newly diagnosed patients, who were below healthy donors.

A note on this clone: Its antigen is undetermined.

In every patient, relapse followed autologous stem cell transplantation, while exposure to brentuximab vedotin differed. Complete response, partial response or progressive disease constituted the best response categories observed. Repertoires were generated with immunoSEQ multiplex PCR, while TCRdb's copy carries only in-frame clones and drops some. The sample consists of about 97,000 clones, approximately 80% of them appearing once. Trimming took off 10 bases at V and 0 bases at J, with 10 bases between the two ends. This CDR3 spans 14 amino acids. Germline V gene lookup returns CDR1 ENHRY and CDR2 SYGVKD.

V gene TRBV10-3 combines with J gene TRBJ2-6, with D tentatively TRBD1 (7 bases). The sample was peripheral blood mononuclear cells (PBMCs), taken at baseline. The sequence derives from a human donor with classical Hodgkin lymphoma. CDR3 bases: TGTGCCAGCGGGGACAGCTCTGGGGCCAACGTCCTGACTTTC. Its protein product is CASGDSSGANVLTF.